This is a list of T cell receptor beta chains from one sample in a study of T cells after yellow fever vaccination. Each CDR3 protein is one row after TCRdb ran MiXCR on the 5' RACE reads. Here the sample spans hundreds of thousands of distinct CDR3 sequences, around 12% being singletons. The starting material was CD4+ T cells sorted from PBMCs, obtained 15 days after the yellow fever booster vaccination. The receptors derive from a man aged 18 to 30 who received the YFV17D yellow fever vaccine. Each CDR3 is given with its conserved first and last residue. The order of the fields is V gene, D gene, J gene, clone size, CDR3 protein, CDR3 DNA. D genes are given only for firm matches. The listing skips clone size in some rows; elsewhere it reads once, few, many or a size class.

>TRBV15|TRBD1|TRBJ2-3|few
CATSRDNRGPDTQYF
TGTGCCACCAGCAGAGACAACAGGGGGCCAGATACGCAGTATTTT
>TRBV24-1|TRBD2|TRBJ2-1|few
CATSGRGGSYNEQFF
TGTGCCACCAGTGGGCGGGGGGGCTCCTACAATGAGCAGTTCTTC
>TRBV9|-|TRBJ1-6|few
CASSGGVARALHF
TGTGCCAGCAGCGGAGGGGTAGCGAGAGCCCTCCACTTT
>TRBV7-9|-|TRBJ2-7|-
CASRFESSYEQYF
TGTGCCAGCCGGTTTGAAAGCTCCTACGAGCAGTACTTC
>TRBV7-9|-|TRBJ1-6|-
CASSPGRGPDNSPLHF
TGTGCCAGCAGTCCTGGCAGGGGCCCGGATAATTCACCCCTCCACTTT
>TRBV20-1|-|TRBJ1-5|-
CSASLGRGNQPQHF
TGCAGTGCCAGTCTAGGGCGAGGGAATCAGCCCCAGCATTTT
>TRBV20-1|-|TRBJ1-1|-
CSARGTPGANTEAFF
TGCAGTGCTAGAGGTACACCGGGGGCGAACACTGAAGCTTTCTTT
>TRBV6-6|-|TRBJ2-5|few
CASSTVMETQYF
TGTGCCAGCAGCACAGTTATGGAGACCCAGTACTTC
>TRBV5-1|TRBD2|TRBJ2-2|-
CASSSTSGGNTGELFF
TGCGCCAGCAGCTCTACTAGCGGGGGGAACACCGGGGAGCTGTTTTTT
>TRBV6-2/TRBV6-3|TRBD1|TRBJ1-5|few
CASSSGQGRGRLGNQPQHF
TGTGCCAGCAGTTCGGGACAGGGTAGGGGTCGATTGGGCAATCAGCCCCAGCATTTT
>TRBV5-1|TRBD1|TRBJ2-1|-
CASSYDREDGEQFF
TGCGCCAGCAGCTATGACAGGGAAGACGGTGAGCAGTTCTTC
>TRBV3-1|-|TRBJ2-2|few
CASSQDNPTGELFF
TGTGCCAGCAGCCAAGATAACCCCACCGGGGAGCTGTTTTTT
>TRBV7-3|-|TRBJ2-5|-
CASSPSGKETQYF
TGTGCCAGCAGCCCGAGCGGCAAGGAGACCCAGTACTTC
>TRBV27|-|TRBJ1-5|-
CASSSGGLYQPQHF
TGTGCCAGCAGTTCCGGGGGGTTGTATCAGCCCCAGCATTTT
>TRBV27|-|TRBJ2-3|-
CASRGLGRGADTQYF
TGTGCCAGCAGGGGGCTGGGCAGGGGGGCAGATACGCAGTATTTT
>TRBV4-1|TRBD2|TRBJ2-5|few
CASSPGGSLETQYF
TGCGCCAGCAGCCCGGGAGGATCATTAGAGACCCAGTACTTC
>TRBV5-5|-|TRBJ2-1|many
CASSLAVSSYNEQFF
TGTGCCAGCAGCTTGGCAGTGAGCTCCTACAATGAGCAGTTCTTC
>TRBV7-2|-|TRBJ1-6|few
CASSSRARGGLYSPLHF
TGTGCCAGCAGCTCCAGGGCGCGGGGGGGCTTGTATTCACCCCTCCACTTT
>TRBV5-6|TRBD1|TRBJ1-2|few
CASSSPRELTGDFSYGYTF
TGTGCCAGCAGCTCACCCCGAGAATTGACAGGGGATTTTTCGTATGGCTACACCTTC
>TRBV6-2/TRBV6-3|-|TRBJ2-3|few
CASRRFSGLSDTQYF
TGTGCCAGCAGAAGGTTCTCGGGTCTATCAGATACGCAGTATTTT
>TRBV6-2/TRBV6-3|TRBD1|TRBJ2-1|once
CASSDRAHENEQFF
TGTGCCAGCAGTGACAGGGCCCATGAGAATGAGCAGTTCTTC
>TRBV24-1|-|TRBJ1-2|-
CATSDPGYYGYTF
TGTGCCACCAGTGATCCAGGGTACTATGGCTACACCTTC
>TRBV5-1|-|TRBJ2-1|-
CASSLGGGRTYNEQFF
TGCGCCAGCAGCTTGGGTGGGGGGAGAACCTACAATGAGCAGTTCTTC
>TRBV7-6|-|TRBJ1-3|-
CASSQGGVDNGNTIYF
TGTGCCAGCAGCCAAGGGGGAGTGGACAATGGAAACACCATATATTTT
>TRBV18|TRBD1|TRBJ2-6|few
CASSPGQGVSGANVLTF
TGTGCCAGCTCACCAGGACAGGGGGTATCTGGGGCCAACGTCCTGACTTTC
>TRBV29-1|-|TRBJ2-1|-
CSVAFGLGGYNEQFF
TGCAGCGTGGCCTTTGGACTAGGGGGGTACAATGAGCAGTTCTTC
>TRBV7-3|TRBD1|TRBJ1-2|many
CASSSGTGKGGYTF
TGTGCCAGCAGCTCCGGGACAGGCAAGGGTGGCTACACCTTC
>TRBV24-1|-|TRBJ2-2|-
CATSDLQPGGWLFF
TGTGCCACCAGTGATTTGCAACCCGGAGGGTGGCTGTTTTTT
>TRBV15|-|TRBJ2-5|few
CATSPRGGETQYF
TGTGCCACCAGCCCCAGGGGAGGAGAGACCCAGTACTTC
>TRBV11-2|TRBD2|TRBJ2-1|-
CASSPLGGGENEQFF
TGTGCCAGCAGCCCATTGGGCGGGGGTGAGAATGAGCAGTTCTTC
>TRBV7-2|-|TRBJ2-7|-
CASSTTVGNEQYF
TGTGCCAGCAGCACCACTGTGGGGAACGAGCAGTACTTC
>TRBV12-3/TRBV12-4|TRBD1|TRBJ2-5|-
CASTQTGFKTQYF
TGTGCCAGCACCCAGACAGGGTTTAAGACCCAGTACTTC
>TRBV5-1|-|TRBJ2-1|many
CASSLSRDNEQFF
TGCGCCAGCAGCTTGAGTAGGGACAATGAGCAGTTCTTC
>TRBV14|-|TRBJ2-3|few
CASSQVISTQFDAPSTDTQYF
TGTGCCAGCAGCCAAGTTATCTCGACACAGTTCGATGCCCCTAGCACAGATACGCAGTATTTT
>TRBV5-1|TRBD1|TRBJ1-2|few
CASSISTGSYGYTF
TGCGCCAGCAGCATTTCGACAGGGAGCTATGGCTACACCTTC
>TRBV18|TRBD1|TRBJ1-1|few
CASSLTGTGEYTEAFF
TGTGCCAGCTCACTGACCGGGACAGGGGAATACACTGAAGCTTTCTTT
>TRBV5-1|-|TRBJ2-4|few
CASSLDEGRNIQYF
TGCGCCAGCAGCTTGGATGAGGGGCGGAACATTCAGTACTTC